This is a list of T cell receptor beta chains from one sample in a study of response to subunit inactivated influenza vaccine. TCRdb re-called the RT-PCR reads with MiXCR, one entry per CDR3 protein. The top ten clones hold roughly 7.6% of a sample with hundreds of thousands of distinct CDR3 sequences, less than 15% of them seen once. Sequenced here: PBMCs from blood, sampled less than 15 days before vaccination. The receptors come from a man over 45 who received an inactivated influenza vaccine. CDR3s include the opening cysteine and the closing phenylalanine or tryptophan. A D gene is named only where the DNA matches it firmly. Only some rows state a clone size, as once, few, many or a class for expanded clones.

>TRBD1|TRBJ2-1|NA|TRBV14
TGTGCCAGCAGCCAGATACCGGGACAGGGCCCAGGGGGCAATGAGCAGTTCTTC
CASSQIPGQGPGGNEQFF
>NA|TRBJ2-2|NA|TRBV7-6
TGTGCCAGCAGCCTTTCCCGGGATGCGAACACCGGGGAGCTGTTTTTT
CASSLSRDANTGELFF
>NA|TRBJ1-5|few|TRBV27
TGTGCCAGCAGTTTCAAAAGCAATCAGCCCCAGCATTTT
CASSFKSNQPQHF
>NA|TRBJ2-2|NA|TRBV3-1
TGTGCCAGCAGCCAAGGATCCGGCGGGGAGCTGTTTTTT
CASSQGSGGELFF
>NA|TRBJ2-5|many|TRBV3-1
TGTGCCAGCAGCCATAAGGGGGGGGGAAAAGAGACCCAGTACTTC
CASSHKGGGKETQYF
>NA|TRBJ2-2|many|TRBV4-3
TGCGCCAGCAGCCAAGTGGCAGGGGCCGGGGAGCTGTTTTTT
CASSQVAGAGELFF
>NA|TRBJ2-3|many|TRBV29-1
TGCAGCGTTGTGGGGTTGGCAGATACGCAGTATTTT
CSVVGLADTQYF
>NA|TRBJ2-7|NA|TRBV12-3/TRBV12-4
TGTGCCAGCAGGCCCACAGGGACCCGCTACGAGCAGTACTTC
CASRPTGTRYEQYF
>NA|TRBJ2-5|NA|TRBV6-8
TGTGCCGGACTCTCGGGAAGGGGTCCCTTGGCCCAGTACTTC
CAGLSGRGPLAQYF
>TRBD2|TRBJ2-1|few|TRBV7-7
TGTGCCAGCAGCTTAGCCGCGGGAGTTCTTGAGCAGTTCTTC
CASSLAAGVLEQFF
>NA|TRBJ1-5|few|TRBV28
TGTGCCAGCCAGTCCTCGGAAGGTGACAATCAGCCCCAGCATTTT
CASQSSEGDNQPQHF
>NA|TRBJ2-1|NA|TRBV12-3/TRBV12-4
TGTGCCAGCAGTTTGATCGGGGGTTCGGCCAATGAGCAGTTCTTC
CASSLIGGSANEQFF
>NA|TRBJ2-7|many|TRBV7-3
TGTGCCAGCACCCTAGGTAGTCGCAGGCGATCCTACGAGCAGTACTTC
CASTLGSRRRSYEQYF
>NA|TRBJ2-3|NA|TRBV18
TGTGCCAGCTCACCACAGGATACCACAGATACGCAGTATTTT
CASSPQDTTDTQYF
>NA|TRBJ2-4|few|TRBV7-9
TGTGCCAGCAGCCGCGGCGGGGCGGCCAAAAACATTCAGTACTTC
CASSRGGAAKNIQYF
>NA|TRBJ1-1|NA|TRBV7-2
TGTGCCAGCAGCTTAAGCCAGATCGGTGAAGCTTTCTTT
CASSLSQIGEAFF
>TRBD2|TRBJ2-3|few|TRBV5-1
TGCGCCAGCAGCAATGGACTAGCGCAAAGCACAGATACGCAGTATTTT
CASSNGLAQSTDTQYF